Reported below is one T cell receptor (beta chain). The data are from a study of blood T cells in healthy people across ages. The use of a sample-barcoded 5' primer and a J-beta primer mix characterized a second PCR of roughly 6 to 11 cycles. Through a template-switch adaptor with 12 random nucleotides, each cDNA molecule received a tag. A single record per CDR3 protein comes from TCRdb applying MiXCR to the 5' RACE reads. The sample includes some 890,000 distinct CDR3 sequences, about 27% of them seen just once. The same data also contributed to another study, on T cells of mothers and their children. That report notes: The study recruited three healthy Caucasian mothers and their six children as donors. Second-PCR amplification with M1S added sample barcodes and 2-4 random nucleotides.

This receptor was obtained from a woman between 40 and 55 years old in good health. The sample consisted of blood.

For the CDR3, the DNA is TGTGCCAGCAGCAAAGATGAGGGGACCTTCTCCTACGAGCAGTACTTC. Translation gives CASSKDEGTFSYEQYF. The chain couples TRBV21-1 to TRBJ2-7; the table's TRBD1 call for D was not verified on the DNA. TRBV21-1 is a pseudogene segment. CDR3 length: 16 amino acids.